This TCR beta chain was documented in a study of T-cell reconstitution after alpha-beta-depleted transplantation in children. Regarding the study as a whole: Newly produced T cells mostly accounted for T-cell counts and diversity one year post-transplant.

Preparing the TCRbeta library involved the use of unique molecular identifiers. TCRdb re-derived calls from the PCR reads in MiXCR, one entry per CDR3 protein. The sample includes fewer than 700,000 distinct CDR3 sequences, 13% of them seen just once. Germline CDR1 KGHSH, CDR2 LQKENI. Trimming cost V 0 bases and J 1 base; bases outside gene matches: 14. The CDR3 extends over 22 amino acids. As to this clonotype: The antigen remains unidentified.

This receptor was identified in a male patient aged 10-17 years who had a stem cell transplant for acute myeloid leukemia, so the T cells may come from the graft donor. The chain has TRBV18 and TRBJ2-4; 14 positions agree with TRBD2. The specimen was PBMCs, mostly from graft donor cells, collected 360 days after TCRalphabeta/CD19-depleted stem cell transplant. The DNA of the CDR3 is TGTGCCAGCTCACCACCTGGACTTGGGACTAGCGGGAGTCGTTGGGCCAAAAACATTCAGTACTTC. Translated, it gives CASSPPGLGTSGSRWAKNIQYF.